The 16 T cell receptor beta chains presented below share a single source sample, sequenced in a study of blood T cell repertoires in COVID-19. The table came from immunoSEQ multiplex PCR; TCRdb's copy has only in-frame clones and leaves some out. The table lists 140,000 or so clones, over 80% of them singletons. Sequenced input: peripheral blood. These receptors were collected from a man between 50 and 59 years old who had recovered from COVID-19.

V and J are TRBV28 and TRBJ2-7; 7 nucleotides line up with TRBD2. Trimming cost V 2 bases and J 8 bases; bases outside gene matches: 12. There are 15 residues in the CDR3. Germline loops: CDR1 MDHEN, CDR2 SYDVKM. In DNA form, the CDR3 reads TGTGCCAGCAGTTTACGATGGGAGGGGCGAGGAAAGCAGTACTTC. The encoded protein is CASSLRWEGRGKQYF.

CDR3: CASSQSRDSFPGELFF. CDR3 nucleotide sequence: TGTGCCAGCAGCCAATCCCGGGACTCCTTTCCCGGGGAGCTGTTTTTT. V usage is TRBV27 and J usage is TRBJ2-2; a possible D gene is TRBD2 (6 bases). The V gene's germline CDR1 is MNHEY and CDR2 SMNVEV (reference sequence). CDR3 length equals 16 residues. Trimming took 6 bases from V and 6 from J, leaving 20 bases between them.

The chain joins TRBV21-1 to TRBJ2-7; the D segment call TRBD1 is taken from the table without a DNA check. TRBV21-1 is described as a pseudogene. The CDR3 sequence is 14 residues long. Written as DNA, the CDR3 is TGTGCCAGCAGCAACAGACAGGCCGCCTACGAGCAGTACTTC. It codes for CASSNRQAAYEQYF.

V is TRBV10-3 and J is TRBJ2-1, with 10 bases that match TRBD1. J lost 6 bases, V lost 6 bases, and 8 bases had no gene match. The CDR3 extends over 15 amino acids. The germline CDR1 and CDR2 sequences are ENHRY and SYGVKD. The chain's CDR3 is CAISPGTGVGNEQFF. CDR3 nucleotides: TGTGCCATCAGCCCCGGGACAGGGGTCGGCAATGAGCAGTTCTTC.

This chain uses TRBV6-2 or TRBV6-3 with TRBJ2-1; a weak D match, TRBD1 (6 bases). V was clipped by 2 bases and J by 6 bases, with 20 bases between them. CDR1 is MNHEY, CDR2 SVGEGT, per germline. The CDR3 is 17 residues long. This chain's CDR3 is CASSYAPDDRSGNEQFF. CDR3 DNA sequence: TGTGCCAGCAGTTACGCGCCGGATGACAGGTCGGGCAATGAGCAGTTCTTC.

V gene TRBV11-2 combines with J gene TRBJ2-7, with D perhaps matching TRBD1 (5 bases). Trimming left V 3 bases short and J 5 bases short, with 14 bases between. The CDR3 length is 14 residues. CDR1 is SGHAT and CDR2 is FQNNGV in the germline V gene. CDR3 residues: CASSLGRVVDEQYF. For the CDR3, the DNA is TGTGCCAGCAGCTTGGGCAGGGTAGTGGACGAGCAGTACTTC.

The gene calls are TRBV9 and TRBJ2-2; D might be TRBD1 (6 bases). Germline-derived CDR1 and CDR2 are SGDLS and YYNGEE. The CDR3 runs 17 residues. Deletions cut 1 base from V and 0 bases from J, with 13 bases between. In DNA form, the CDR3 reads TGTGCCAGCAGCGTATTCCGGGACATCGCGAACACCGGGGAGCTGTTTTTT. Amino acid sequence: CASSVFRDIANTGELFF. Variable domain in full (rest from reference TRBV9 and TRBJ2-2): DSGVTQTPKHLITATGQRVTLRCSPRSGDLSVYWYQQSLDQGLQFLIQYYNGEERAKGNILERFSAQQFPDLHSELNLSSLELGDSALYFCASSVFRDIANTGELFFGEGSRLTVL.

The rearrangement joins TRBV11-2 to TRBJ2-2; D possibly corresponds to TRBD2 (6 bases). Germline V gene lookup returns CDR1 SGHAT and CDR2 FQNNGV. The CDR3 loop spans 14 amino acids. Deletions cut 1 base from V and 6 bases from J, with 9 bases between. The CDR3 sequence: CASSLGGAAGELFF. As DNA, the CDR3 is TGTGCCAGCAGCTTAGGCGGGGCGGCCGGGGAGCTGTTTTTT.

The gene calls are TRBV30 and TRBJ2-2, with 9 positions matching TRBD1. Germline V gives CDR1 GTSNPN, CDR2 SVGIG (reference sequence). V lost 5 bases to trimming and J lost 1 base; unmatched junction nucleotides: 5. CDR3 size: 15 residues. The CDR3 region has the DNA TGTGCCTGGTGCCGGGACAGGGTGAACACCGGGGAGCTGTTTTTT. Encoded protein: CAWCRDRVNTGELFF.

The chain recombines TRBV18 with TRBJ1-2, with 8 positions matching TRBD1. V gave up 6 bases and J gave up 0 bases; unmatched junction bases: 6. The germline gives CDR1 KGHSH, CDR2 LQKENI. CDR3 length: 15 amino acids. The CDR3 bases are TGTGCCAGCTCCCGCGGACAGGGAGCTAACTATGGCTACACCTTC. This codes for CASSRGQGANYGYTF.

CDR3 sequence reads: CASSQPLAGGPSSYNEQFF. The CDR3 DNA reads TGTGCCAGCAGCCAACCCTTAGCGGGGGGCCCCAGCTCCTACAATGAGCAGTTCTTC. This sequence joins TRBV3-1 (or the pseudogene TRBV3-2) and TRBJ2-1; 10 bases agree with TRBD2. Germline loops: CDR1 LGHDT, CDR2 YNNKEL (reference sequence). This CDR3 spans 19 amino acids. V shed 2 bases, J shed 0 bases, and the junction held 10 bases outside the gene matches.

This chain connects TRBV5-8 to TRBJ1-2, with unresolved D. Germline CDR1 and CDR2: SGHTS and YDEGEE. The CDR3 contains 12 residues. V was cut by 0 bases and J by 7 bases, with 7 bases left in between. Here the CDR3 DNA reads TGTGCCAGCAGCTTGGATAGGAGTGGCTACACCTTC. Protein: CASSLDRSGYTF.

The V call is TRBV4-3, the J call TRBJ1-4, with TRBD1 matching over 9 bases. Germline values: CDR1 LGHNA, CDR2 YSLEER. The V gene end was trimmed by 4 bases and the J gene end by 3 bases; junction bases not matched to a gene: 6. The CDR3 covers 16 residues. Written as DNA, the CDR3 is TGCGCCAGCAGCCGATCCGGGACAGGGTCTAATGAAAAACTGTTTTTT. Protein sequence: CASSRSGTGSNEKLFF.

The V and J genes are TRBV7-3 and TRBJ1-1; maybe TRBD1 (5 bases). The germline V and J ends were trimmed by 5 bases and 0 bases, with 7 bases remaining between them. From germline, CDR1 is SGHTA and CDR2 FQGTGA. The CDR3 spans 13 residues. The CDR3 sequence: CASSKGMNTEAFF. The CDR3 DNA reads as TGTGCCAGCAGCAAGGGGATGAACACTGAAGCTTTCTTT.

V gene TRBV16 combines with J gene TRBJ2-7; D perhaps matches TRBD1 (6 bases). Trimming removed 3 bases from V and 2 bases from J, with 14 bases in between. This CDR3 spans 15 amino acids. The germline gives CDR1 KGHSY, CDR2 FQNENV. The CDR3 protein is CASSHTGQRAYEQYF. CDR3 nucleotide sequence: TGTGCCAGCAGCCATACAGGACAGAGAGCCTACGAGCAGTACTTC.

V gene TRBV5-1 combines with J gene TRBJ2-3; 14 bases match TRBD2. Germline V CDR1 and CDR2: SGHRS, YFSETQ. Germline trimming cut 4 bases from V and 5 bases from J; bases unmatched to any gene: 3. The CDR3 runs 15 residues. Here the CDR3 reads CASSRLAGGGDTQYF. For the CDR3, the DNA is TGCGCCAGCAGCCGACTAGCGGGAGGGGGAGATACGCAGTATTTT.